Within the sample, the clone carrying this TCR beta chain is large. Its target is unknown. The sample belongs to a study of vaccination and CD4 T cells after COVID-19. Indicated treatment: approximately 11-day PBMC culture with coronavirus spike peptide pools or control peptides (ViraFEST assay). Collection of the unexposed donor's CD4+ T cells took place before the COVID-19 pandemic (2011-2018). The Oncomine TCR Beta short-read assay was applied to DNA of cultured CD4+ T cells. Via MiXCR, TCRdb re-called the PCR reads, giving one row per CDR3 protein. Found here are more than 5,000 distinct CDR3 sequences, over 40% of them singletons; the top ten hold about 40%. V was trimmed by 1 base and J by 3 bases, leaving 9 bases between them. CDR3 size: 14 residues. CDR1 and CDR2 from the germline V gene are KGHSH and LQKENI.

The rearrangement joins TRBV18 to TRBJ1-2, with a tentative D call TRBD1 (5 bases). Sequences were obtained from CD4+ T cells from blood, cultured in vitro. This clonotype was obtained from a human donor in good health. The CDR3 loop reads CASSPRDSDYGYTF. CDR3 coding DNA: TGTGCCAGCTCACCACGAGACAGCGACTATGGCTACACCTTC.